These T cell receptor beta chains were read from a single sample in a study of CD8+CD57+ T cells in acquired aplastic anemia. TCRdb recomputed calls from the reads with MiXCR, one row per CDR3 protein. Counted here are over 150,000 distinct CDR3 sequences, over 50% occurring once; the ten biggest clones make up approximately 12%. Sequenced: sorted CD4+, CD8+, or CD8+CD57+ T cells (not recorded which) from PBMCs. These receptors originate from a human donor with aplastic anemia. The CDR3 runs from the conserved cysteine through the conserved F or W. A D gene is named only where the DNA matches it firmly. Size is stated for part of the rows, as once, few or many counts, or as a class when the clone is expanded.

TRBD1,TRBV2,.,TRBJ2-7,CASRHPGQGAYEQYF,TGTGCCAGCAGACATCCGGGACAGGGGGCCTACGAGCAGTACTTC
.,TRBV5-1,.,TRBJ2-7,CASVYRDEQYF,TGCGCCAGTGTTTATCGGGACGAGCAGTACTTC
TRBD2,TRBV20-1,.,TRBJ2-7,CSASRTSGGGYEQYF,TGCAGTGCTTCCCGGACTAGCGGGGGAGGCTACGAGCAGTACTTC
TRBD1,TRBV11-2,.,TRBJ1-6,CASSFGTGGRNSPLHF,TGTGCCAGCAGCTTTGGGACAGGGGGCCGTAATTCACCCCTCCACTTT
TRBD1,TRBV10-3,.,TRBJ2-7,CAISERGQGVGEQYF,TGTGCCATCAGTGAACGGGGACAGGGCGTGGGCGAGCAGTACTTC
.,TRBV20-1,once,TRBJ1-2,CSARVAGYTF,TGCAGTGCTAGGGTAGCTGGCTACACCTTC
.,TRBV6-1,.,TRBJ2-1,CASSERTDGVDEQFF,TGTGCCAGCAGCGAAAGGACGGACGGCGTGGATGAGCAGTTCTTC
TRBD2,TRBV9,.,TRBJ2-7,CASSEGLAGYEQYF,TGTGCCAGCAGCGAGGGACTAGCGGGGTACGAGCAGTACTTC
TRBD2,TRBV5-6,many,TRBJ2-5,CASSTLRTSARQETQYF,TGTGCCAGCAGCACGCTCAGGACTAGCGCCCGGCAAGAGACCCAGTACTTC
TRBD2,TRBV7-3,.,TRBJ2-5,CASSSGGDIPQETQYF,TGTGCCAGCAGCTCGGGGGGGGACATCCCGCAAGAGACCCAGTACTTC
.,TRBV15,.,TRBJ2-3,CATSRVSADTQYF,TGTGCCACCAGCAGAGTATCAGCAGATACGCAGTATTTT
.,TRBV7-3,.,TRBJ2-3,CASSQGRTSWSLPQYF,TGTGCCAGCAGCCAAGGTCGTACTAGCTGGTCGCTACCGCAGTATTTT
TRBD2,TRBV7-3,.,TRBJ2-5,CASSFHGLAGGQREAQYF,TGTGCCAGCAGCTTCCACGGACTAGCGGGGGGGCAGAGAGAGGCCCAGTACTTC
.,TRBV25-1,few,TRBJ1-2,CASSENWVGNYGYTF,TGTGCCAGCAGTGAAAACTGGGTGGGTAACTATGGCTACACCTTC
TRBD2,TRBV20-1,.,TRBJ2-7,CSARVLAGAISYEQYF,TGCAGTGCTAGAGTTCTAGCGGGGGCAATCTCCTACGAGCAGTACTTC
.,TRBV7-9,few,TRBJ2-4,CASSLAREAKNIQYF,TGTGCCAGCAGCTTGGCGCGGGAAGCCAAAAACATTCAGTACTTC
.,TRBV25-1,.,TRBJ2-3,CASSLATGDYSTDTQYF,TGTGCCAGCAGCCTCGCCACAGGGGACTACAGCACAGATACGCAGTATTTT
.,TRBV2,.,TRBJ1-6,CASSEVRQGGSPLHF,TGTGCCAGCAGTGAGGTTCGGCAGGGTGGTTCACCCCTCCACTTT
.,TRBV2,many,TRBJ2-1,CASSWGEWDNEQFF,TGTGCCAGCAGTTGGGGGGAGTGGGACAATGAGCAGTTCTTC
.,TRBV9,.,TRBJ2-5,CASSPSGRETQYF,TGTGCCAGCAGCCCCTCAGGGCGGGAGACCCAGTACTTC
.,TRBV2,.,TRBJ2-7,CASSLQPPEQYF,TGTGCCAGCAGTCTCCAACCACCTGAGCAGTACTTC
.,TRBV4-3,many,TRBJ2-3,CASSQVANKADTQYF,TGCGCCAGCAGCCAAGTCGCGAATAAGGCAGATACGCAGTATTTT
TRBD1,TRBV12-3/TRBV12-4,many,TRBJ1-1,CASSLAHRGYTEAFF,TGTGCCAGCAGTTTAGCGCACAGGGGCTACACTGAAGCTTTCTTT
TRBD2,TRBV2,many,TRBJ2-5,CASSGVAGGLFVVETQYF,TGTGCCAGCAGTGGGGTAGCGGGGGGCCTCTTCGTGGTCGAGACCCAGTACTTC
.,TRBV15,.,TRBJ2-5,CATSARSATAQYF,TGTGCCACCAGCGCCCGTAGCGCGACGGCCCAGTACTTC
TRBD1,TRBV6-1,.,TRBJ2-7,CASSNTGQVLGEQYF,TGTGCCAGCAGCAATACGGGACAGGTGCTGGGCGAGCAGTACTTC
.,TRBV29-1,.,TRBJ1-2,CSVRGTAGRDGYTF,TGCAGCGTTCGGGGGACCGCAGGGAGAGACGGCTACACCTTC
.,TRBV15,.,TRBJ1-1,CATSRDFGQGFFF,TGTGCCACCAGCAGAGATTTTGGTCAGGGGTTTTTCTTT
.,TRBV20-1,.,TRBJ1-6,CSASPRVVFDSPLHF,TGCAGTGCTAGTCCCAGGGTAGTGTTTGATTCACCCCTCCACTTT
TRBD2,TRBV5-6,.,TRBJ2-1,CASRGGPFYNEQFF,TGTGCCAGCCGCGGGGGGCCTTTCTACAATGAGCAGTTCTTC
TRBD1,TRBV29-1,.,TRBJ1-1,CSVVQGAMNTEAFF,TGCAGCGTTGTACAGGGGGCAATGAACACTGAAGCTTTCTTT
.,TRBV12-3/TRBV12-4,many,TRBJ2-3,CASSFDRRVTQYF,TGTGCCAGCAGTTTCGACAGGAGAGTTACGCAGTATTTT
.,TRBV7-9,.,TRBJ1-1,CASTLSEGTEAFF,TGTGCCAGCACCCTATCCGAGGGGACTGAAGCTTTCTTT
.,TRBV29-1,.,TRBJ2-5,CSVEDAEVGLEGTQYF,TGCAGCGTTGAAGATGCCGAGGTGGGACTTGAGGGGACCCAGTACTTC
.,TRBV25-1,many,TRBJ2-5,CAGLGGRDQETQYF,TGTGCGGGGCTCGGGGGCCGTGACCAAGAGACCCAGTACTTC
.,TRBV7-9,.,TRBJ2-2,CASSSGCANTGELFF,TGTGCCAGCAGCTCGGGCTGTGCGAACACCGGGGAGCTGTTTTTT
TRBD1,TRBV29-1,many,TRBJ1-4,CSVSLLGDRGRPGEKLFF,TGCAGCGTCTCGCTCTTGGGGGACAGGGGCCGCCCGGGCGAAAAACTGTTTTTT
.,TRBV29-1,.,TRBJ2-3,CSAPLSSDTQYF,TGCAGCGCACCCTTAAGCTCCGATACGCAGTATTTT
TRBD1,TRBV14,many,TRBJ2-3,CASSLQRGRGTDTQYF,TGTGCCAGCAGCCTTCAACGGGGCAGGGGGACAGATACGCAGTATTTT
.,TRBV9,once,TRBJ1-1,CASSYGTGIEAFF,TGTGCCAGCAGTTACGGAACGGGCATTGAAGCTTTCTTT
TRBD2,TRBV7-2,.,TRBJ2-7,CASSLSGGPGNEQYF,TGTGCCAGCAGCCTTAGCGGGGGCCCGGGGAACGAGCAGTACTTC
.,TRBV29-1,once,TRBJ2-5,CSVDGVQETQYF,TGCAGCGTTGATGGTGTCCAAGAGACCCAGTACTTC
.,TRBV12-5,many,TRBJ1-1,CASGSGVTEAFF,TGTGCTAGTGGTTCCGGGGTCACTGAAGCTTTCTTT
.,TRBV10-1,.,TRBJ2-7,CASSETQGYEQYF,TGCGCCAGCAGTGAGACCCAGGGCTACGAGCAGTACTTC
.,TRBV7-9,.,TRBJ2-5,CASSPAQETQYF,TGTGCCAGCAGCCCCGCACAAGAGACCCAGTACTTC
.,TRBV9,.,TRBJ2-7,CASSPRQAVYEQYF,TGTGCCAGCAGCCCTCGACAGGCGGTCTACGAGCAGTACTTC
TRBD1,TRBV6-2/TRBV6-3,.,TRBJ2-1,CASSYLWTGGGSEQFF,TGTGCCAGCAGTTACCTCTGGACAGGGGGAGGGAGTGAGCAGTTCTTC
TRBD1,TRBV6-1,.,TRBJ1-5,CASTSRGPKSNQPQHF,TGTGCCAGCACTAGCAGGGGGCCCAAGTCCAATCAGCCCCAGCATTTT
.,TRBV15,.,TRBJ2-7,CATSRDSGYPPYEQCF,TGTGCCACCAGCAGAGATTCCGGGTATCCTCCCTACGAGCAGTGCTTC
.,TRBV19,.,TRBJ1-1,CASSMLNTEAFF,TGTGCCAGTAGTATGCTGAACACTGAAGCTTTCTTT
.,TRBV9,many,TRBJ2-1,CASSVKSGGYNEQFF,TGTGCCAGCAGCGTAAAGAGCGGAGGGTATAATGAGCAGTTCTTC
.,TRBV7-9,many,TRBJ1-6,CASSAGTKSPLHF,TGTGCCAGCAGCGCCGGGACAAAATCACCCCTCCACTTT
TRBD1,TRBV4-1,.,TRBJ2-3,CASNKGTVPDTQYF,TGCGCCAGCAACAAAGGGACAGTCCCGGATACGCAGTATTTT
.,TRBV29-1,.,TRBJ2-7,CSSYLQSSYEQYF,TGCAGCAGTTACCTCCAGTCTTCCTACGAGCAGTACTTC
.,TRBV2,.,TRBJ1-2,CASSEAEHRYGYTF,TGTGCCAGCAGTGAAGCTGAACATCGCTATGGCTACACCTTC
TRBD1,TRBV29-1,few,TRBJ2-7,CSVGQGARYEQYF,TGCAGCGTAGGACAGGGGGCGAGGTACGAGCAGTACTTC
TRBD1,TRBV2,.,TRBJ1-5,CASYGQGDQPQHF,TGTGCCTCCTACGGACAGGGGGATCAGCCCCAGCATTTT
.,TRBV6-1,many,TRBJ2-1,CASTTGTLGNEQFF,TGTGCCAGCACCACGGGGACCTTGGGCAATGAGCAGTTCTTC
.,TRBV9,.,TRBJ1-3,CASGIARSGNTIYF,TGTGCCAGCGGAATTGCACGCTCTGGAAACACCATATATTTT
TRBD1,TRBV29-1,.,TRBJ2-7,CSVLLTGDNGWSYEQYF,TGCAGCGTCCTTCTGACAGGGGACAACGGCTGGTCCTACGAGCAGTACTTC